This T cell receptor beta chain appears in the sequencing data of a study of blood T cell repertoires in COVID-19. Membership in each cohort depended on participant-reported clinical history. Before being deemed recovered, Cohort 3 donors had two negative PCRs, clearance, or symptom resolution. In this sample, this clone turned up once. The repertoire was sequenced with immunoSEQ multiplex PCR; TCRdb's copy has only in-frame clones and lacks some. The table shows about 390,000 clones, with approximately 87% occurring only once. J lost 0 bases, V lost 4 bases, and 4 bases had no gene match. Germline assignment: CDR1 KGHSH and CDR2 LQKENI. This CDR3 is 15 amino acids long.

This receptor was obtained from a woman in her fifties or sixties who had recovered from COVID-19. Sequencing was carried out using PBMCs or T cells enriched from blood (not recorded which). The chain couples TRBV18 to TRBJ2-3; 7 bases are shared with TRBD1. Here the CDR3 DNA reads TGTGCCAGCTCACTCGGGACAGTGAGCACAGATACGCAGTATTTT. Protein product: CASSLGTVSTDTQYF.